This T cell receptor (beta chain) is from a study of T cell responses to AZD1222 COVID-19 vaccine. This clone was seen just once. Germline V gives CDR1 LNHDA, CDR2 SQIVND (reference sequence). V dropped 10 bases and J dropped 4; count of bases not matched to a gene: 2. This CDR3 is built from 11 residues. Clones were read by immunoSEQ multiplex PCR, and TCRdb kept only the in-frame ones, dropping some. The sample lists some 94,000 clones; roughly 87% were seen once. The source of this sequence is an adult in good health. Sequenced material: peripheral blood, taken on day 0 of AZD1222 vaccination. The genes are TRBV19 and TRBJ1-2; 8 bases fit TRBD1. The CDR3 DNA is TGTGCCACCGACAGGGGCTATGGCTACACCTTC. This translates into CATDRGYGYTF.